This T cell receptor beta chain comes out of a study of shared clonotypes between healthy human individuals. For the study at large: Each donor contributed plates that comprised three CD4 naive, three CD4 memory, two CD8 naive and one CD8 memory.

The CDR3 is 14 amino acids. The V and J ends lost 4 bases and 2 bases respectively, with 10 bases between them. The germline CDR1 and CDR2 sequences are MNHEY and SVGAGI. Regarding the study as a whole: Sharing of clonotypes among donors was expected to vary with sequencing depth.

On sorted subsets, replicate PCRs used approximately 200 ng DNA, or 30,000 or so T cell genomes. The method was immunoSEQ multiplex PCR; TCRdb's version includes in-frame clones alone and lacks a portion of them. The table lists around 750,000 clones, approximately 79% of them singletons. This clone appeared a single time. What it binds is unknown. The chain recombines TRBV6-5 with TRBJ2-3; D possibly corresponds to TRBD1 (6 bases). The sample comprised memory CD4+ T cells sorted from blood. Documented subset: CD45RA-negative fraction. The TCR was taken from a young woman in good health. For the CDR3, the DNA is TGTGCCAGCAGTTCAGGGGAACACACAGATACGCAGTATTTT. Its protein is CASSSGEHTDTQYF.